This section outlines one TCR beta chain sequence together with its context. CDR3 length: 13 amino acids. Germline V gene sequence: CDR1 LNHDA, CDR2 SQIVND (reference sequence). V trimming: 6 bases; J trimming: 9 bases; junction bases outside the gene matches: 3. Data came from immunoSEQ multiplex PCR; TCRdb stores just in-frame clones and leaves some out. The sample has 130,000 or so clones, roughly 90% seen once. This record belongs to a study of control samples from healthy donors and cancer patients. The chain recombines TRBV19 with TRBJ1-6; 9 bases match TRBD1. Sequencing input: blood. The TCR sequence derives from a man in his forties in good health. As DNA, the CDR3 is TGTGCCAGTAGGAGACAGGGGGGTTCACCCCTCCACTTT. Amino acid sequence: CASRRQGGSPLHF. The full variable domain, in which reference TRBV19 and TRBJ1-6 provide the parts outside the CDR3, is DGGITQSPKYLFRKEGQNVTLSCEQNLNHDAMYWYRQDPGQGLRLIYYSQIVNDFQKGDIAEGYSVSREKKESFPLTVTSAQKNPTAFYLCASRRQGGSPLHFGNGTRLTVT.